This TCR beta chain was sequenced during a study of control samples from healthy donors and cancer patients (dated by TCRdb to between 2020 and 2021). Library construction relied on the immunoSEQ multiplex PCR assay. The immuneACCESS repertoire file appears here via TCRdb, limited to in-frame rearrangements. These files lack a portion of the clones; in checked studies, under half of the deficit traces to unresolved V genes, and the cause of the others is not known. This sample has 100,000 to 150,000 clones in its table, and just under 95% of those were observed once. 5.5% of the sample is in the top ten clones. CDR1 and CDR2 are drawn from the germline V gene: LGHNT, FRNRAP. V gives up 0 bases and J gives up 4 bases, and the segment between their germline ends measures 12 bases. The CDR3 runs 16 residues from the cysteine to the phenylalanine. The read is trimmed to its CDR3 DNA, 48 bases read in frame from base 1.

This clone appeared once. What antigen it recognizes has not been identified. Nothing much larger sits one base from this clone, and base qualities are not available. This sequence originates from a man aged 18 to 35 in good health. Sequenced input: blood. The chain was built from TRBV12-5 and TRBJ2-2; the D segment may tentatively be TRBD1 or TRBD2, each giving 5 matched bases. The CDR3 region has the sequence CASGLVLGTFTGELFF. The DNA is TGTGCTAGTGGTTTGGTACTTGGGACGTTCACCGGGGAGCTGTTTTTT. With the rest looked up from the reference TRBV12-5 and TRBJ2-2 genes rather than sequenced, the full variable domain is DARVTQTPRHKVTEMGQEVTMRCQPILGHNTVFWYRQTMMQGLELLAYFRNRAPLDDSGMPKDRFSAEMPDATLATLKIQPSEPRDSAVYFCASGLVLGTFTGELFFGEGSRLTVL.